Listed below are T cell receptor beta chains from one sample, sequenced in a study of blood T cells in healthy people across ages. TCRdb re-derived calls from the 5' RACE reads in MiXCR, one entry per CDR3 protein. The sample has about 1 million distinct CDR3 sequences; around 43% are singletons. The sample comprised blood. These receptors came from a woman aged 55-69 years in good health. Each CDR3 is given with its conserved first and last residue. Each record gives: CDR3 length, D gene, J gene, V gene, clone size, CDR3 protein, CDR3 DNA. D genes are given only for firm matches. The size field is filled for only some rows; it gives once, few, many or a size class.

13 NA TRBJ2-5 TRBV10-3 NA CAISESYQETQYF TGTGCCATCAGTGAGTCGTACCAAGAGACCCAGTACTTC
16 NA TRBJ2-1 TRBV20-1 few CSARRTGGYSYNEQFF TGCAGTGCTAGACGGACTGGCGGGTATTCCTACAATGAGCAGTTCTTC
16 NA TRBJ2-3 TRBV27 NA CASSFLMVGNTDTQYF TGTGCCAGCAGTTTTTTAATGGTCGGAAACACAGATACGCAGTATTTT
12 TRBD2 TRBJ2-3 TRBV20-1 once CSAGLASDTQYF TGCAGTGCGGGACTAGCATCGGATACGCAGTATTTT
13 NA TRBJ2-1 TRBV24-1 few CATRDRQNNEQFF TGTGCCACCAGGGATCGACAGAACAATGAGCAGTTCTTC
15 NA TRBJ2-7 TRBV16 NA CASSQSREASYEQYF TGTGCCAGCAGCCAATCCAGAGAGGCCTCCTACGAGCAGTACTTC
15 TRBD2 TRBJ2-7 TRBV4-1 few CASSQEGTRIYEQYF TGCGCCAGCAGCCAAGAGGGGACTAGGATCTACGAGCAGTACTTC
18 TRBD1 TRBJ1-4 TRBV7-9 NA CASSLGDRETSTNEKLFF TGTGCCAGCAGCTTAGGGGACAGGGAGACCTCGACTAATGAAAAACTGTTTTTT
15 NA TRBJ1-3 TRBV20-1 NA CSAPATWTSGNTIYF TGCAGTGCCCCCGCGACCTGGACCTCTGGAAACACCATATATTTT
15 NA TRBJ1-4 TRBV19 NA CASSVTGGSNEKLFF TGTGCCAGTAGTGTAACAGGTGGCTCTAATGAAAAACTGTTTTTT
16 NA TRBJ1-3 TRBV5-1 NA CASSPGQGGSGNTIYF TGCGCCAGCAGCCCGGGGCAGGGCGGCTCTGGAAACACCATATATTTT
13 NA TRBJ2-7 TRBV6-4 few CASAPGPSYEQYF TGTGCCAGCGCTCCCGGGCCTTCCTACGAGCAGTACTTC
16 TRBD2 TRBJ2-1 TRBV5-1 NA CASSFLGLATSSEQFF TGCGCCAGCAGCTTTTTAGGACTAGCAACGTCCTCCGAGCAGTTCTTC
14 TRBD1 TRBJ2-1 TRBV9 few CASSVGAGGNEQFF TGTGCCAGCAGCGTAGGGGCAGGGGGCAATGAGCAGTTCTTC
16 NA TRBJ1-1 TRBV5-1 NA CASSKELGARYTEAFF TGCGCCAGCAGCAAAGAACTAGGGGCGAGGTACACTGAAGCTTTCTTT
11 TRBD1 TRBJ2-7 TRBV29-1 few CSGGTDYEQYF TGCAGCGGTGGGACAGACTACGAGCAGTACTTC
15 NA TRBJ2-2 TRBV7-9 few CASSPRGHGAGELFF TGTGCCAGCAGCCCTCGGGGACACGGCGCCGGGGAGCTGTTTTTT
14 NA TRBJ2-7 TRBV5-6 NA CASSFSDWSYEQYF TGTGCCAGCAGCTTTTCGGACTGGTCCTACGAGCAGTACTTC
11 TRBD1 TRBJ1-2 TRBV12-3/TRBV12-4 NA CASNGQDGYTF TGTGCCAGTAACGGACAGGATGGCTACACCTTC
13 TRBD2 TRBJ2-1 TRBV29-1 NA CSVDGRSRNEQFF TGCAGCGTTGACGGGAGGAGTAGGAATGAGCAGTTCTTC
13 TRBD1 TRBJ2-5 TRBV27 few CASSWDREETQYF TGTGCCAGCAGTTGGGACAGAGAAGAGACCCAGTACTTC
15 TRBD2 TRBJ2-1 TRBV10-3 NA CAISEGTGTSGAQFF TGTGCCATCAGTGAGGGAACCGGGACTAGCGGGGCCCAGTTCTTC
15 NA TRBJ1-2 TRBV6-1 NA CASSEAAWSDYGYTF TGTGCCAGCAGTGAAGCCGCGTGGTCAGACTATGGCTACACCTTC
16 TRBD1 TRBJ2-3 TRBV6-5 once CASREGTGYFTDTQYF TGTGCCAGCAGGGAGGGGACAGGGTATTTCACAGATACGCAGTATTTT
14 NA TRBJ2-4 TRBV29-1 few CSVEDTQIKNIQYF TGCAGCGTCGAGGACACCCAAATTAAAAACATTCAGTACTTC
11 NA TRBJ1-1 TRBV20-1 NA CSARDYTEAFF TGCAGTGCTAGAGATTACACTGAAGCTTTCTTT
14 TRBD1 TRBJ1-6 TRBV20-1 few CSAAGGFDNSPLHF TGCAGTGCGGCAGGGGGCTTCGATAATTCACCCCTCCACTTT
16 NA TRBJ2-6 TRBV2 few CASSVDILSGANVLTF TGTGCCAGCAGTGTAGACATACTCTCTGGGGCCAACGTCCTGACTTTC
17 TRBD2 TRBJ2-3 TRBV20-1 many CSAERPGLAGITDTQYF TGCAGTGCTGAACGGCCAGGACTAGCGGGAATCACAGATACGCAGTATTTT
23 TRBD2 TRBJ2-3 TRBV20-1 NA CSAGLGLAGSEGLGHNVADTQYF TGCAGTGCTGGTCTTGGCCTAGCGGGTTCTGAGGGGCTCGGTCACAACGTCGCAGATACGCAGTATTTT
15 TRBD1 TRBJ1-5 TRBV5-1 NA CASSPGTGGFQPRHF TGCGCCAGCAGCCCTGGGACAGGGGGCTTTCAGCCCCGGCATTTT
15 TRBD1 TRBJ1-2 TRBV27 NA CASSASRTGGSGYTF TGTGCCAGCAGTGCGAGCCGGACAGGGGGCAGCGGCTACACCTTC
15 NA TRBJ1-1 TRBV4-2 NA CASSQDRVPDTEAFF TGTGCCAGCAGCCAAGATCGGGTTCCGGACACTGAAGCTTTCTTT
16 TRBD1 TRBJ2-5 TRBV12-3/TRBV12-4 NA CASSSDRGDAQETQYF TGTGCCAGCAGTTCGGACAGGGGGGATGCTCAAGAGACCCAGTACTTC
15 NA TRBJ2-3 TRBV6-5 few CASSYWGEQGDTQYF TGTGCCAGCAGTTACTGGGGGGAGCAAGGAGATACGCAGTATTTT
13 NA TRBJ2-2 TRBV10-2 NA CASRRANTGELFF TGCGCCAGCCGTCGCGCGAACACCGGGGAGCTGTTTTTT
15 NA TRBJ2-7 TRBV7-9 NA CASIEAVSSYNEQYF TGTGCCAGCATCGAAGCGGTTAGCTCCTACAATGAGCAGTACTTC
14 NA TRBJ2-5 TRBV29-1 NA CSVEGWTSEETQYF TGCAGCGTTGAAGGTTGGACATCAGAAGAGACCCAGTACTTC
14 NA TRBJ2-7 TRBV12-3/TRBV12-4 few CASSHGTPEDEQYF TGTGCCAGCAGTCACGGGACCCCCGAGGACGAGCAGTACTTC
13 NA TRBJ2-4 TRBV27 NA CASAEGAKNIQYF TGTGCCAGCGCGGAGGGAGCCAAAAACATTCAGTACTTC
15 NA TRBJ2-5 TRBV11-1 NA CASSLESSLQETQYF TGTGCCAGCAGCTTAGAGTCCAGTCTCCAAGAGACCCAGTACTTC
15 NA TRBJ2-7 TRBV7-3 NA CASSLVGPWDNEQYF TGTGCCAGCAGCTTGGTGGGACCGTGGGACAATGAGCAGTACTTC
15 TRBD2 TRBJ2-1 TRBV7-3 few CASSFQTSSFNEQFF TGTGCCAGCAGCTTCCAGACTAGCTCATTTAATGAGCAGTTCTTC
17 TRBD2 TRBJ2-1 TRBV28 few CASSSGTSGRLYNEQFF TGTGCCAGCAGTTCGGGGACTAGCGGGAGATTATACAATGAGCAGTTCTTC
13 NA TRBJ2-7 TRBV29-1 NA CSVAGIYTYEQYF TGCAGCGTCGCCGGGATATATACCTACGAGCAGTACTTC
13 NA TRBJ2-5 TRBV9 NA CASSVGPRETQYF TGTGCCAGCAGCGTAGGCCCGCGAGAGACCCAGTACTTC
13 TRBD1 TRBJ2-7 TRBV11-3 NA CASSRQRTGEQYF TGTGCCAGCAGCCGACAAAGGACAGGCGAGCAGTACTTC
14 NA TRBJ2-1 TRBV7-9 NA CASRGLRGLDEQFF TGTGCCAGCAGAGGGCTCCGGGGCTTGGATGAGCAGTTCTTC
12 NA TRBJ2-7 TRBV7-2 few CASSHPLGEQYF TGTGCCAGCAGCCACCCCCTAGGCGAGCAGTACTTC
16 TRBD1 TRBJ1-1 TRBV11-2 NA CASSFYLQGGNTEAFF TGTGCCAGCAGCTTCTATCTCCAGGGGGGTAACACTGAAGCTTTCTTT
12 NA TRBJ2-7 TRBV5-1 few CASSQGAREQYF TGCGCCAGCAGCCAGGGAGCGCGGGAGCAGTACTTC